Each of the 5 T cell receptor beta chains below was sequenced from the same sample in a study of blood T cell repertoires in COVID-19. This table comes from immunoSEQ multiplex PCR, and its TCRdb copy is limited to in-frame clones, with some not included. Of around 200,000 clones listed, around four fifths are singletons. Sample: peripheral blood. The receptors were gathered from a man aged 25-40 years with active or convalescent COVID-19.

The chain has TRBV19 and TRBJ1-3, with D possibly TRBD1 on 5 matching bases. V lost 3 bases, J lost 4 bases, and 7 bases lay in between. CDR1 and CDR2 (germline): LNHDA, SQIVND (reference sequence). CDR3 size: 13 residues. CDR3 in amino acids: CASSIPGGNTIYF. Here the CDR3 DNA reads TGTGCCAGTAGTATTCCAGGGGGAAACACCATATATTTT.

The genes are TRBV30 and TRBJ1-5, with 7 nucleotides matching TRBD1. The CDR3 loop spans 15 amino acids. The germline V gene has CDR1 GTSNPN and CDR2 SVGIG (reference sequence). J lost 4 bases, V lost 3 bases, and 9 bases had no gene match. DNA of the CDR3: TGTGCCTGGAGCCAAAGGGGGCAGGTTAATCAGCCCCAGCATTTT. This sequence encodes CAWSQRGQVNQPQHF.

The CDR3 nucleotides are TGTGCCAGTCTATCGACCGGGACAGCTAACTATGGCTACACCTTC. Its protein is CASLSTGTANYGYTF. The chain uses TRBV19 and TRBJ1-2, with TRBD1 matching over 7 bases. The J segment lost 0 bases and the V segment lost 8 bases, leaving 9 bases of the junction unmatched. Germline CDR1 reads LNHDA; CDR2 reads SQIVND (reference sequence). This CDR3 is built from 15 residues.

The chain combines TRBV5-5 with TRBJ1-1; no reliable D call. CDR3 length equals 14 residues. Germline-derived CDR1 and CDR2 are SGHKS and YYEKEE (reference sequence). V was pared by 2 bases and J by 0 bases, with 8 bases between. Here the CDR3 DNA reads TGTGCCAGCAGCTTTCAGAACATGAACACTGAAGCTTTCTTT. As protein: CASSFQNMNTEAFF.

The V gene is TRBV3-1 (or the pseudogene TRBV3-2), the J gene TRBJ2-1; D remains unclear. Trimming removed 4 bases from V and 9 bases from J, with 13 bases in between. The CDR3 runs to 13 residues. CDR1 is LGHDT, CDR2 YNNKEL, per germline (reference sequence). The CDR3 DNA reads as TGTGCCAGCAGCCCTCAGACGGGTACTGAGCAGTTCTTC. Its protein is CASSPQTGTEQFF.